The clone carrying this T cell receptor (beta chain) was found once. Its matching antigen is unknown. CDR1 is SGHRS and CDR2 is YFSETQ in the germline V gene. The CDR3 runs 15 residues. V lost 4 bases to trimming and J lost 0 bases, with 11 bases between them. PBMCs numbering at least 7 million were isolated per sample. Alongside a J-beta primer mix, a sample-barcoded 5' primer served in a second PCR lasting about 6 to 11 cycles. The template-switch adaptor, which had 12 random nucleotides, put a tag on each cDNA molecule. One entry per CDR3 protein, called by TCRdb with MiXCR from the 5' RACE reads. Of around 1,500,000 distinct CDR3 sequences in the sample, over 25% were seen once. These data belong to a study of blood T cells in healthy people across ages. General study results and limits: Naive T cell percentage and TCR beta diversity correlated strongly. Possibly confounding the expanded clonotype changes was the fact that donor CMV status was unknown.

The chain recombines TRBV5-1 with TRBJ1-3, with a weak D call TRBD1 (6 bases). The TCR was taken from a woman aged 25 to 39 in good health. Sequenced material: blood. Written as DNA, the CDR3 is TGCGCCAGCAGCCCTCCGGACAGCTCTGGAAACACCATATATTTT. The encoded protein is CASSPPDSSGNTIYF.